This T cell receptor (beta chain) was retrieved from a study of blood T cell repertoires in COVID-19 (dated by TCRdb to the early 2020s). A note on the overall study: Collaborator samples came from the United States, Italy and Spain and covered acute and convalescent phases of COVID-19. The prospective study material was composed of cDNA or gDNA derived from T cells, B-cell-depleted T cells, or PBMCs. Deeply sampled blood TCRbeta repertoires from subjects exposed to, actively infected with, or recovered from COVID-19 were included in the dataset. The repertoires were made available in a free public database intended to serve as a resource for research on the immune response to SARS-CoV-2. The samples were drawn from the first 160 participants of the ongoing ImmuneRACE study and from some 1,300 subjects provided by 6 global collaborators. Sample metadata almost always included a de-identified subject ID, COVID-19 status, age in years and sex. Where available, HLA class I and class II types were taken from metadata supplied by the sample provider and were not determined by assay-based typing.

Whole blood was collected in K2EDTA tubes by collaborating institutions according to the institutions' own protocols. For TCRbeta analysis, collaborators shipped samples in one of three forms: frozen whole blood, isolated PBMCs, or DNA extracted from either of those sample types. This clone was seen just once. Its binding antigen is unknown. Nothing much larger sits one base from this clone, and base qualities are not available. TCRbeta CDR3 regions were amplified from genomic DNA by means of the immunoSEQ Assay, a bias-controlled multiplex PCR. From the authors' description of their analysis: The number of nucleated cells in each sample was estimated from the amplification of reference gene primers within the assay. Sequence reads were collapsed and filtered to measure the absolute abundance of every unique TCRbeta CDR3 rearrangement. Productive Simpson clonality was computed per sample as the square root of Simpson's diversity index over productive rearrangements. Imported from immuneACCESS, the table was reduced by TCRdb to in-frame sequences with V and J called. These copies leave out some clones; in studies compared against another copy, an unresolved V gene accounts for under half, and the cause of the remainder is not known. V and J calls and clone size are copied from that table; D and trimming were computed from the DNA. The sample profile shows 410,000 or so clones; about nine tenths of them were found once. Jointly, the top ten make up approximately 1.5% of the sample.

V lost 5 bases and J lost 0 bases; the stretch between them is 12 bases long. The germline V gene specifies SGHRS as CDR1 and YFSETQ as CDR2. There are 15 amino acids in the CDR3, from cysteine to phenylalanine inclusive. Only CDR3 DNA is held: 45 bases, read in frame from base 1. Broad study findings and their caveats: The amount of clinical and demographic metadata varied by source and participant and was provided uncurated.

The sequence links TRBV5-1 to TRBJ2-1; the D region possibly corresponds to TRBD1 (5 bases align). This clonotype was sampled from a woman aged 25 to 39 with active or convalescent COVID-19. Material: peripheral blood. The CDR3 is CASRNRQSSYNEQFF. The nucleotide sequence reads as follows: TGCGCCAGCAGAAACAGACAGTCCTCCTACAATGAGCAGTTCTTC.